This T cell receptor beta chain was identified in a study of CD8 T cells in Susac syndrome. On this clonotype itself: What it recognizes is unknown.

V was clipped by 0 bases and J by 5 bases, with 10 bases between them. The CDR3 loop spans 14 amino acids. Germline lookup yields CDR1 MNHEY and CDR2 SVGAGI. Points from the study as a whole: CD4+ T cell repertoires in Susac syndrome exhibited no evidence of clonal expansion.

After extraction with the RNeasy kit, roughly 0.5 to 1 ug of the RNA was reverse transcribed using random hexamers. Multiplex PCR with immunoSEQ amplified the TCR beta CDR3 across 54 Vbeta and 13 Jbeta. In TCRdb, the immunoSEQ multiplex PCR reads were re-called with MiXCR into one record per CDR3 protein. The repertoire holds over 100,000 distinct CDR3 sequences, 96% seen once, with 0.12% to 0.15% in the top ten. The specimen was CD4+ T cells from PBMCs. The V and J genes are TRBV6-5 and TRBJ2-5, with D perhaps given as TRBD1 or TRBD2 (5 bases each). This clonotype originated in a human donor with Susac syndrome. The CDR3 spells CASSYSGDGETQYF. The CDR3 DNA follows: TGTGCCAGCAGTTACTCGGGGGATGGGGAGACCCAGTACTTC.